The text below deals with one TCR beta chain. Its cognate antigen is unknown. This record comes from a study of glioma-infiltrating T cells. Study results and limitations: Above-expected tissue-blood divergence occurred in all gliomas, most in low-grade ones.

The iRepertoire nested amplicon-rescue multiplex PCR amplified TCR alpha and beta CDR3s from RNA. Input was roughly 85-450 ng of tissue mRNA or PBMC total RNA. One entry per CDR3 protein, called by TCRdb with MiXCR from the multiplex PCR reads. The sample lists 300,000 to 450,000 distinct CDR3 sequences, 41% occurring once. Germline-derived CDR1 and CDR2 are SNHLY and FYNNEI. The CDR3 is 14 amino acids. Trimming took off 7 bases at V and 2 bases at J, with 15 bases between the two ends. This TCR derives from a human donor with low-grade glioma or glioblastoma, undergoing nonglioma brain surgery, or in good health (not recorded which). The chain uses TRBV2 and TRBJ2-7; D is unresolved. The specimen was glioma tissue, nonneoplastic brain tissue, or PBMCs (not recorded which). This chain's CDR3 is CASIEAGIAYEQYF. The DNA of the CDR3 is TGTGCCAGCATTGAGGCAGGAATAGCCTACGAGCAGTACTTC.